This entry is about one T cell receptor beta chain. No cognate antigen has been identified for it. No base quality information exists; no much larger clone differs at one position. Whole blood was collected in K2EDTA tubes by collaborating institutions according to the institutions' own protocols. For TCRbeta analysis, collaborators shipped samples as frozen whole blood, isolated PBMCs, or DNA extracted from either of those sample types. The immunoSEQ Assay, a bias-controlled multiplex PCR, was used to amplify TCRbeta CDR3 regions from genomic DNA. The paper's processing steps were these. Within the assay, amplification of reference gene primers was used to estimate how many nucleated cells each sample contained. To quantify the absolute abundance of each unique TCRbeta CDR3 rearrangement, sequence reads were collapsed and filtered. Productive Simpson clonality was computed per sample as the square root of Simpson's diversity index over productive rearrangements. TCRdb retrieved this table from immuneACCESS and kept in-frame rearrangements only. Not all clones are present; in checked studies, unresolved V genes account for under half, and no reason is known for the remainder. That table supplies the V and J calls and clone size; D and trimming were determined from the DNA. This sample has approximately 120,000 clones in its table, and 75% to 85% of those were observed once. Together, the top ten hold 8.5% to 12% of the sample.

The data were obtained in a study of blood T cell repertoires in COVID-19 (dated by TCRdb to the early 2020s). Regarding the study in general: The collaborator samples originated in the United States, Italy and Spain and spanned the acute and convalescent phases of COVID-19. The material from the prospective study consisted of cDNA or gDNA derived from T cells, B-cell-depleted T cells, or PBMCs. Deeply sampled blood TCRbeta repertoires from subjects exposed to, actively infected with, or recovered from COVID-19 were included in the dataset. The repertoires were released in a freely available public database meant as a resource for research on the immune response to SARS-CoV-2. Samples were obtained from the ongoing ImmuneRACE study (first 160 participants) and from about 1,300 subjects provided by 6 global collaborators. A de-identified subject ID, COVID-19 status, age in years and sex were almost always included in the sample metadata. Where available, HLA class I and class II types were taken from metadata supplied by the sample provider and were not determined by assay-based typing.

The full study reports these points: The amount of clinical and demographic metadata varied by source and participant and was provided uncurated.

The sequencing sample was made of peripheral blood. This TCR was recovered from a human donor in a cohort sampled during active COVID-19.

The DNA sequence follows: TGTGCCAGCAAGCAGGGGGCCAGGTATGGCTACACCTTC. Protein translation: CASKQGARYGYTF. The V and J genes are TRBV28 and TRBJ1-2; TRBD1 matches 8 bases in the middle. Trimmed from V: 7 bases; trimmed from J: 5 bases; junction bases lacking a gene match: 6. The CDR3 sequence holds 13 residues, the cysteine and phenylalanine included. Just the 39-base CDR3 DNA is kept, in frame starting at base 1. The germline V gene yields MDHEN for CDR1 and SYDVKM for CDR2.